Presented here are 31 T cell receptor beta chains from one specimen sequenced in a study of cytomegalovirus exposure and HLA in healthy donors. Primers included in the PCR were 60 Vbeta and 13 Jbeta primers. Clones were sequenced by immunoSEQ multiplex PCR, and TCRdb holds only the in-frame ones, with some missing. The table has 150,000 to 200,000 clones, around 83% seen once. The sequenced sample was PBMCs. These receptors were taken from a man aged 50-59 years in good health and CMV-seronegative.

V usage is TRBV7-8 and J usage is TRBJ2-6; the D is unclear. The CDR3 sequence is 16 residues long. The V and J ends lost 5 bases and 0 bases respectively, with 11 bases between them. The germline gives CDR1 SGHVS, CDR2 FQNEAQ. CDR3 sequence reads: CASSQTENSGANVLTF. The CDR3 DNA reads TGTGCCAGCAGCCAAACTGAGAACTCTGGGGCCAACGTCCTGACTTTC.

This sequence joins TRBV4-3 and TRBJ1-6; D remains ambiguous. The CDR3 runs to 17 residues. Per germline, CDR1 LGHNA and CDR2 YSLEER. V gave up 0 bases and J gave up 0 bases, with 9 bases separating them. CDR3: CASSQERGSSYNSPLHF. The CDR3 nucleotides read TGCGCCAGCAGCCAAGAACGGGGATCCTCCTATAATTCACCCCTCCACTTT.

This sequence joins TRBV6-1 and TRBJ2-3; no reliable D call. This CDR3 has 12 residues. V was clipped by 7 bases and J by 2 bases, with 7 bases between them. Germline V gives CDR1 MNHNS, CDR2 SASEGT. The CDR3 region is CASTSYTDTQYF. In nucleotides, the CDR3 is TGTGCCAGCACCTCCTACACAGATACGCAGTATTTT.

The CDR3 region is CASSLTSAVNTEAFF. The CDR3 DNA reads TGTGCCAGCAGTTTAACATCTGCAGTTAACACTGAAGCTTTCTTT. The chain employs TRBV27 and TRBJ1-1; no clear D gene. Germline assignment: CDR1 MNHEY and CDR2 SMNVEV (reference sequence). With 2 bases removed from V and 2 bases from J, the gap between germline ends came to 12 bases. The CDR3 is made up of 15 amino acids.

V usage is TRBV30 and J usage is TRBJ1-1; no clear D. The CDR3 extends over 15 amino acids. Germline CDR1 GTSNPN, CDR2 SVGIG (reference sequence). Trimming took 0 bases from V and 1 from J, leaving 12 bases between them. This CDR3 reads CAWSVRGHQNTEAFF. The CDR3 DNA reads TGTGCCTGGAGTGTAAGAGGGCACCAGAACACTGAAGCTTTCTTT.

The V gene is TRBV11-1, the J gene TRBJ2-7, with TRBD1 identical over 7 bases. V dropped 5 bases and J dropped 5; count of bases not matched to a gene: 12. Germline-derived CDR1 and CDR2 are SGHAT and FQDESV (reference sequence). The CDR3 runs to 15 residues. The CDR3 DNA sequence: TGTGCCAGCAGCGGACCGACAGGGATAAACCACGAGCAGTACTTC. Amino acids: CASSGPTGINHEQYF.

The V gene is TRBV7-2, the J gene TRBJ2-5, with D unclear. Deletions cut 4 bases from V and 4 bases from J, with 13 bases between. The CDR3 contains 14 residues. Per the germline V gene, CDR1 is SGHTA and CDR2 is FQGNSA. The CDR3 here is CASSSLDYTETQYF. CDR3 DNA sequence: TGTGCCAGCAGCTCTCTAGATTATACAGAGACCCAGTACTTC.

The chain links TRBV7-2 to TRBJ1-4; tentative D call: TRBD1 (5 bases). Germline CDR1 SGHTA, CDR2 FQGNSA. V was shortened by 1 base and J by 6 bases, with 9 bases between the two germline ends. The length of the CDR3 is 14 residues. The CDR3 loop reads CASSLDGRDEKLFF. The CDR3, as DNA: TGTGCCAGCAGCTTAGATGGCAGGGATGAAAAACTGTTTTTT.

V usage is TRBV28 and J usage is TRBJ1-2; D may be TRBD1 (6 bases). The germline V and J ends were trimmed by 6 bases and 4 bases, with 15 bases remaining between them. Germline V lookup: CDR1 MDHEN, CDR2 SYDVKM. The CDR3 has 14 residues. CDR3 loop: CASSPRGPTYGYTF. As DNA, the CDR3 is TGTGCCAGCAGCCCCAGGGGCCCCACCTATGGCTACACCTTC.

The V call is TRBV27, the J call TRBJ2-1; TRBD2 aligns across 7 bases. Germline CDR1 MNHEY, CDR2 SMNVEV (reference sequence). This CDR3 contains 15 residues. V shed 6 bases and J 8 bases; nucleotides not matched to a gene: 13. The DNA for the CDR3 is TGTGCCAGCAGGTTGGTGGCGGGAGTGTGGGATGAGCAGTTCTTC. Its translation is CASRLVAGVWDEQFF.

This clone came up a few times. The chain has TRBV4-3 and TRBJ2-2, with D maybe TRBD1 (6 bases). Germline assignment: CDR1 LGHNA and CDR2 YSLEER. This CDR3 spans 15 amino acids. The V end was cut by 0 bases, the J end by 8 bases, with 13 bases between. The CDR3 DNA is TGCGCCAGCAGCCAAGAACAGGGAATAATTGGGGAGCTGTTTTTT. Protein sequence: CASSQEQGIIGELFF.

The chain has TRBV6-5 and TRBJ1-2; TRBD1 might be the D (6 bases). Trimming left V 3 bases short and J 5 bases short, with 7 bases between. This CDR3 has 12 amino acids. Germline V gene sequence: CDR1 MNHEY, CDR2 SVGAGI. CDR3 in amino acids: CASSYTGYGYTF. In DNA, the CDR3 is TGTGCCAGCAGTTATACAGGGTATGGCTACACCTTC.

V gene TRBV7-2 combines with J gene TRBJ1-1; 7 bases map to TRBD1. The J segment lost 1 base and the V segment lost 1 base, leaving 6 bases of the junction unmatched. This CDR3 has 16 residues. The germline V gene encodes CDR1 SGHTA and CDR2 FQGNSA. The CDR3 is CASSLGGAGGNTEAFF. The DNA of the CDR3 is TGTGCCAGCAGCTTAGGAGGGGCAGGGGGGAACACTGAAGCTTTCTTT.

The V and J genes are TRBV11-1 and TRBJ2-7; TRBD2 agrees at 7 bases. The junction had 13 bases not matched to a gene; V was cut back by 5 bases and J by 3 bases. CDR1 and CDR2 (germline): SGHAT, FQDESV (reference sequence). CDR3 size: 16 residues. CDR3 sequence reads: CASSRRGVGPGYEQYF. The CDR3 coding sequence is TGTGCCAGCAGCCGCCGGGGGGTGGGGCCGGGCTACGAGCAGTACTTC. Filled out from reference TRBV11-1 and TRBJ2-7, the complete variable domain reads EAEVAQSPRYKITEKSQAVAFWCDPISGHATLYWYRQILGQGPELLVQFQDESVVDDSQLPKDRFSAERLKGVDSTLKIQPAELGDSAMYLCASSRRGVGPGYEQYFGPGTRLTVT.

This clone has a handful of counts. The chain uses TRBV7-2 and TRBJ1-2, with D perhaps TRBD1 (6 bases). CDR3 length: 15 amino acids. Between the trimmed V and J ends, which lost 0 bases and 3 bases, there was a span of 11 bases. Germline CDR1 SGHTA, CDR2 FQGNSA. The CDR3 sequence: CASSLAGGPYYGYTF. The CDR3 DNA follows: TGTGCCAGCAGCTTAGCTGGGGGCCCATACTATGGCTACACCTTC.

This chain uses TRBV16 with TRBJ1-1; D uncertain. The CDR3 totals 15 residues. The V end was cut by 3 bases, the J end by 5 bases, with 16 bases between. Germline CDR1 is KGHSY and CDR2 is FQNENV. In nucleotides, the CDR3 is TGTGCCAGCAGCCAGGAAGGATCGGGCGGGACTGAAGCTTTCTTT. It codes for CASSQEGSGGTEAFF.

The chain uses TRBV11-3 and TRBJ1-3; 7 bases agree with TRBD1. V shed 4 bases, J shed 4 bases, and the junction held 1 base outside the gene matches. Germline V gene data show CDR1 as SGHNT and CDR2 as YENEEA. CDR3 length: 13 amino acids. The CDR3 sequence is CASSSGQGNTIYF. The CDR3 DNA is TGTGCCAGCAGCTCGGGACAGGGAAACACCATATATTTT.

V and J are TRBV5-6 and TRBJ2-3; 8 bases align to TRBD1. Germline CDR1 reads SGHDT; CDR2 reads YYEEEE. V gave up 3 bases and J gave up 2 bases; unmatched junction bases: 5. The CDR3 contains 15 residues. The CDR3 nucleotides are TGTGCCAGCAGCTGGAGGACAGGGAACACAGATACGCAGTATTTT. Protein product: CASSWRTGNTDTQYF. The full variable domain, in which reference TRBV5-6 and TRBJ2-3 provide the parts outside the CDR3, is DAGVTQSPTHLIKTRGQQVTLRCSPKSGHDTVSWYQQALGQGPQFIFQYYEEEERQRGNFPDRFSGHQFPNYSSELNVNALLLGDSALYLCASSWRTGNTDTQYFGPGTRLTVL.

V usage is TRBV2 and J usage is TRBJ1-2, with a possible D match to TRBD1 (5 bases). The CDR3 totals 14 residues. V dropped 1 base and J dropped 0 bases, with 6 bases sitting between them. The germline V gene has CDR1 SNHLY and CDR2 FYNNEI. The CDR3 DNA reads TGTGCCAGCAGTGAAGGGACAACTAACTATGGCTACACCTTC. Protein: CASSEGTTNYGYTF.

The chain links TRBV2 to TRBJ2-3, with TRBD2 matching over 9 bases. There are 16 residues in the CDR3. Germline CDR1 and CDR2: SNHLY and FYNNEI. Trimming took 5 bases from V and 6 from J; bases not matched to a gene: 12. The CDR3 DNA is TGTGCCAGCAGTCCTCTAGCGGGGATCCCCGGGGATACGCAGTATTTT. Protein product: CASSPLAGIPGDTQYF.

In this sample, this clone turned up once. The genes are TRBV29-1 and TRBJ2-5; unclear D gene. The CDR3 is made up of 13 amino acids. Trimming stripped 2 bases from V and 1 base from J, with 8 bases between. Germline values: CDR1 SQVTM, CDR2 ANQGSEA. As DNA, the CDR3 is TGCAGCGTTGAATGGCAGATCCAAGAGACCCAGTACTTC. It is translated as CSVEWQIQETQYF.

CDR3 region: CASSRRGIEKLFF. Written as DNA, the CDR3 is TGCGCCAGCAGCCGCCGAGGGATTGAAAAACTGTTTTTT. The chain couples TRBV4-3 to TRBJ1-4; D is uncertain. The CDR3 is 13 amino acids. In germline, CDR1 is LGHNA, CDR2 YSLEER. With 4 bases removed from V and 7 bases from J, the gap between germline ends came to 10 bases.

This chain connects TRBV2 to TRBJ2-7, with a tentative D call TRBD1 (6 bases). Trimming took 4 bases from V and 2 from J, leaving 12 bases between them. Germline V lookup: CDR1 SNHLY, CDR2 FYNNEI. The CDR3 has 14 amino acids. The CDR3 DNA is TGTGCCAGCAGTGGTCCCGGGACACCCTACGAGCAGTACTTC. It encodes CASSGPGTPYEQYF.

J is TRBJ1-6 and V is TRBV9; TRBD1 aligns across 8 bases. The CDR3 is made up of 18 amino acids. V was clipped by 3 bases and J by 9 bases; unmatched bases: 17. The germline V gene encodes CDR1 SGDLS and CDR2 YYNGEE. CDR3 sequence: CASSDDSGGPVLSSPLHF. CDR3 in DNA: TGTGCCAGCAGCGACGATTCAGGGGGCCCGGTTCTTAGTTCACCCCTCCACTTT.

The V and J genes are TRBV5-1 and TRBJ1-5, with D uncertain. The germline V and J ends were trimmed by 2 bases and 9 bases, with 6 bases remaining between them. CDR3 length: 11 residues. The V gene's germline CDR1 is SGHRS and CDR2 YFSETQ. The CDR3 here is CASSFLRPQHF. The CDR3 bases are TGCGCCAGCAGCTTCCTCCGGCCCCAGCATTTT.

The chain carries TRBV28 and TRBJ1-2; 11 bases agree with TRBD1. V lost 6 bases and J lost 7; bases outside the gene matches: 7. The CDR3 covers 14 residues. Germline V lookup: CDR1 MDHEN, CDR2 SYDVKM. In DNA form, the CDR3 reads TGTGCCAGCAGCTCCGGACAGGGGGCTGGTGGCTACACCTTC. Protein: CASSSGQGAGGYTF.

This sequence joins TRBV28 and TRBJ1-4; 7 positions agree with TRBD1. V was pared by 5 bases and J by 3 bases, with 3 bases of the junction left unmatched. Germline lookup yields CDR1 MDHEN and CDR2 SYDVKM. The CDR3 covers 14 residues. In DNA form, the CDR3 reads TGTGCCAGCAGTGTGGGACAGCCTAATGAAAAACTGTTTTTT. Its translation: CASSVGQPNEKLFF.

The chain combines TRBV5-1 with TRBJ1-4; 7 positions match TRBD1. J gave up 7 bases and V 0 bases, and 6 bases lay outside the gene matches. CDR3 length: 15 residues. CDR1 is SGHRS and CDR2 is YFSETQ in the germline V gene. The CDR3: CASSLGQGVSEKLFF. CDR3 bases: TGCGCCAGCAGCTTGGGCCAGGGGGTCTCTGAAAAACTGTTTTTT.

The J gene is TRBJ1-2, the V gene TRBV10-3; D is perhaps TRBD1 (6 bases). CDR1 and CDR2 (germline): ENHRY, SYGVKD. V shed 3 bases and J shed 6 bases, with 11 bases lying between them. CDR3 length equals 13 residues. The CDR3 bases are TGTGCCATCAGTGACAGGGGAGAAGATGGCTACACCTTC. The encoded protein is CAISDRGEDGYTF.

This clone was picked up one time. This sequence joins TRBV7-3 and TRBJ2-7, with a tentative D call TRBD1 (7 bases). The CDR3 consists of 15 residues. The V gene's germline CDR1 is SGHTA and CDR2 FQGTGA. V lost 3 bases to trimming and J lost 4 bases, with 16 bases between them. Here the CDR3 DNA reads TGTGCCAGCAGCTTTAGGAGGGGGCGAGAGTACGAGCAGTACTTC. Encoded protein: CASSFRRGREYEQYF. Looking up the rest from reference TRBV7-3 and TRBJ2-7 gives the full variable domain: GAGVSQTPSNKVTEKGKYVELRCDPISGHTALYWYRQSLGQGPEFLIYFQGTGAADDSGLPNDRFFAVRPEGSVSTLKIQRTERGDSAVYLCASSFRRGREYEQYFGPGTRLTVT.

The chain recombines TRBV19 with TRBJ2-7, with 12 nucleotides matching TRBD1. J gave up 7 bases and V 9 bases, and 7 bases lay outside the gene matches. Germline V gene sequence: CDR1 LNHDA, CDR2 SQIVND (reference sequence). This CDR3 spans 13 amino acids. For the CDR3, the DNA is TGTGCCAGCCGGGACAGGGGGCGGGGGGAGCAGTACTTC. As protein: CASRDRGRGEQYF.